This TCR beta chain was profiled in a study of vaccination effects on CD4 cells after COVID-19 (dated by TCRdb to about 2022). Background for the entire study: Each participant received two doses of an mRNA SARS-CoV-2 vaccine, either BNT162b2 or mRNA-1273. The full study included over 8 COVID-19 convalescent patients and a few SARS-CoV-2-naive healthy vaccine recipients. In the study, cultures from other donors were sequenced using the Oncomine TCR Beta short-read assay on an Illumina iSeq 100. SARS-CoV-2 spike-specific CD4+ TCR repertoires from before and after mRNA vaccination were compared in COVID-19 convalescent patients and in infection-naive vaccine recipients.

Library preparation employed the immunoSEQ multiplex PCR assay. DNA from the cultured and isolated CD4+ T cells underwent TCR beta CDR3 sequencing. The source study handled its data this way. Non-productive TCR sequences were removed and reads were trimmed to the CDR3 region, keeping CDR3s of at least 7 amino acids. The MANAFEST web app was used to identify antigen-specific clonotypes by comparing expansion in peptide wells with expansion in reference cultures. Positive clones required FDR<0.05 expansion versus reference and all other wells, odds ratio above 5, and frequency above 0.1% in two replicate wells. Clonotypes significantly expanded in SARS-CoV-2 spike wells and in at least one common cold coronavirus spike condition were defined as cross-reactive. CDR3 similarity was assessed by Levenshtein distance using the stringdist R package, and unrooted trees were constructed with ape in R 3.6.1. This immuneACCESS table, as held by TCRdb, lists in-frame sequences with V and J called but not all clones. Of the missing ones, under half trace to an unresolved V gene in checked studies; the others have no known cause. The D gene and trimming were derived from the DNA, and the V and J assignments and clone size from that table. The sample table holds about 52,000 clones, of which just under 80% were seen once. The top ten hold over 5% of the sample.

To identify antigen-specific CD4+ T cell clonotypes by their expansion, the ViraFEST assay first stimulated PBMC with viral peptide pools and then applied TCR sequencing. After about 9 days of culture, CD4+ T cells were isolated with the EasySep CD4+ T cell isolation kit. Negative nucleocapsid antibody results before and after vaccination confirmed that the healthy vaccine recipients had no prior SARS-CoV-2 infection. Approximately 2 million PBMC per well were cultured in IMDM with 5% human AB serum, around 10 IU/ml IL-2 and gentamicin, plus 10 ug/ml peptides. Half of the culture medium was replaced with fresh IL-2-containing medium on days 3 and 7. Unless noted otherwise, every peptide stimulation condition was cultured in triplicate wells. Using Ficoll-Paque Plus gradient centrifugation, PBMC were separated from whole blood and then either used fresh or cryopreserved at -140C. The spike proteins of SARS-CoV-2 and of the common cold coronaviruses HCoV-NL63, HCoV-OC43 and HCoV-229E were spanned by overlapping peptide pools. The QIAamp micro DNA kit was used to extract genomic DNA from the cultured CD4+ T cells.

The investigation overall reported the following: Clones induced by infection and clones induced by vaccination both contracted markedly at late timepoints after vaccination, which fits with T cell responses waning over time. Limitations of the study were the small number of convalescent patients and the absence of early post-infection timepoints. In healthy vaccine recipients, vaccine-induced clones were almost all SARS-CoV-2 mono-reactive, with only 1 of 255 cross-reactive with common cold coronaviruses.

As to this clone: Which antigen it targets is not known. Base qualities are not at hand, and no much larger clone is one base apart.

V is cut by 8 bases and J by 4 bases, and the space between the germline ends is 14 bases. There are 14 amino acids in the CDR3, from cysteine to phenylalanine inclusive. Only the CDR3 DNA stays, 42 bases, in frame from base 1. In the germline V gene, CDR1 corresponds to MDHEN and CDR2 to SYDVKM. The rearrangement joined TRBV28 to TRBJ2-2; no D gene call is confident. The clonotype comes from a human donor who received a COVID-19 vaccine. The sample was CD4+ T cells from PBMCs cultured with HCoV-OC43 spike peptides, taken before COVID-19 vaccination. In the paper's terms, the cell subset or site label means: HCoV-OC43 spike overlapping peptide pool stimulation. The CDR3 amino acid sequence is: CASYPGGVTGELFF. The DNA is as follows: TGTGCCAGCTACCCCGGCGGAGTCACCGGGGAGCTGTTTTTT.